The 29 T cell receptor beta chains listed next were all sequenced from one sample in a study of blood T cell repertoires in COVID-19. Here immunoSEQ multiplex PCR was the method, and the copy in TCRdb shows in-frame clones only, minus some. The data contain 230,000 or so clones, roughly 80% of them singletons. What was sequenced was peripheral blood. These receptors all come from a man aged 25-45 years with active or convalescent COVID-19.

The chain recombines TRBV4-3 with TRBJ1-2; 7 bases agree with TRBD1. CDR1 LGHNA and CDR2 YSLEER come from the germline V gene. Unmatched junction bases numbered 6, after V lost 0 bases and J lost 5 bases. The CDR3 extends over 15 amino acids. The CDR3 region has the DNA TGCGCCAGCAGCCAAGAGAAGACAGGGAATTATGGCTACACCTTC. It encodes CASSQEKTGNYGYTF.

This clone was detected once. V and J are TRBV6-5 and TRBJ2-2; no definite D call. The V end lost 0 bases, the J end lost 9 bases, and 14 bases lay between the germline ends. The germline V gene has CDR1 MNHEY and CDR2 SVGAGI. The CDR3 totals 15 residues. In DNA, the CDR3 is TGTGCCAGCAGTTACTCGGGCCTTTCAGGAAGGGAGCTGTTTTTT. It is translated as CASSYSGLSGRELFF.

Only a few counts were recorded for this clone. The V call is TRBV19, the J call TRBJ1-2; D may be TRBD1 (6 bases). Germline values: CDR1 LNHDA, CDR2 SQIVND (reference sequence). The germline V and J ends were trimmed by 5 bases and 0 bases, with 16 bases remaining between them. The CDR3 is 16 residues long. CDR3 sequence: CASSVPPGHPNYGYTF. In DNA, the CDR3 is TGTGCCAGTAGTGTGCCACCGGGACACCCTAACTATGGCTACACCTTC.

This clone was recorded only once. For the CDR3, the DNA is TGTGCCAGCAGGAGGACAGGCATGAACACTGAAGCTTTCTTT. Translating it yields CASRRTGMNTEAFF. The V call is TRBV6-5, the J call TRBJ1-1; 7 bases agree with TRBD1. CDR3 length: 14 residues. Germline V CDR1 and CDR2: MNHEY, SVGAGI. The trim removed 6 bases at V and 0 bases at J, leaving 4 bases unmatched.

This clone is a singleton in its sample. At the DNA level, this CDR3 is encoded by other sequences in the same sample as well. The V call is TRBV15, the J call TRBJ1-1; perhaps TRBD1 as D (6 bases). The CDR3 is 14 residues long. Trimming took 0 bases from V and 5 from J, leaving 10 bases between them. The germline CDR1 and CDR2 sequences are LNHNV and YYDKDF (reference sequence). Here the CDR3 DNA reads TGTGCCACCAGCAGAGATAGGGGGGGGACTGAAGCTTTCTTT. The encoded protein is CATSRDRGGTEAFF.

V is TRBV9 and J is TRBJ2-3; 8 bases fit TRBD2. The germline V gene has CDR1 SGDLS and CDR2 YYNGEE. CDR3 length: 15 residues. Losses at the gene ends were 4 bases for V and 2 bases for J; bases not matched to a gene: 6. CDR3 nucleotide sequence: TGTGCCAGCAGCTTAGCGGGGTCGATCACAGATACGCAGTATTTT. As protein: CASSLAGSITDTQYF.

The CDR3 sequence is CASSPAGTDNQPQHF. The CDR3 nucleotides read TGTGCCAGCAGCCCAGCAGGGACAGACAATCAGCCCCAGCATTTT. The chain employs TRBV7-2 and TRBJ1-5; 7 nucleotides match TRBD1. Trimming took 5 bases from V and 3 from J; bases not matched to a gene: 7. The germline CDR1 and CDR2 sequences are SGHTA and FQGNSA. The CDR3 consists of 15 residues.

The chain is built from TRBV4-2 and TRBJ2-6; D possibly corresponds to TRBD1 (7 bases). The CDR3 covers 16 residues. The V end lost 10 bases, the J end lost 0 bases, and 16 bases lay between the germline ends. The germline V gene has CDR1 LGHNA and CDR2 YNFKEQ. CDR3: CATAGQYASGANVLTF. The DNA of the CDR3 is TGTGCCACCGCGGGACAGTATGCCTCTGGGGCCAACGTCCTGACTTTC.

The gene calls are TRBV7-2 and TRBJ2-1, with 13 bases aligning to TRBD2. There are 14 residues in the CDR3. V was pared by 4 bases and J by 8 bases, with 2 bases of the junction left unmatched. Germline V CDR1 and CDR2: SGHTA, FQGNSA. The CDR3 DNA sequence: TGTGCCAGCAGCTACGGACTAGCGGGAGATGAGCAGTTCTTC. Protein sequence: CASSYGLAGDEQFF.

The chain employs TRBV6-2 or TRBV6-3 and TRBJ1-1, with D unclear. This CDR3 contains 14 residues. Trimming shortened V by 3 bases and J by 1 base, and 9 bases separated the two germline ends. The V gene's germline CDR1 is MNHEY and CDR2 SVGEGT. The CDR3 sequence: CASSYQERNTEAFF. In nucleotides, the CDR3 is TGTGCCAGCAGTTATCAGGAACGGAACACTGAAGCTTTCTTT.

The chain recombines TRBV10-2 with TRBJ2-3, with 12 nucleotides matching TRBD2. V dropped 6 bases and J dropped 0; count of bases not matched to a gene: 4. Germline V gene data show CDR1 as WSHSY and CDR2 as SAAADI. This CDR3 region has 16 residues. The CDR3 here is CASRMGTSGSTDTQYF. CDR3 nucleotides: TGCGCCAGCAGGATGGGGACTAGCGGGAGCACAGATACGCAGTATTTT.

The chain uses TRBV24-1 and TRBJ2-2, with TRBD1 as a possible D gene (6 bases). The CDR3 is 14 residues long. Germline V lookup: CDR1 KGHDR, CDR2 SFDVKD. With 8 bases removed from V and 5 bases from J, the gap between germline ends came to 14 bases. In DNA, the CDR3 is TGTGCCACCAAACAGGGTAAAGGGACCGGGGAGCTGTTTTTT. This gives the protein CATKQGKGTGELFF.

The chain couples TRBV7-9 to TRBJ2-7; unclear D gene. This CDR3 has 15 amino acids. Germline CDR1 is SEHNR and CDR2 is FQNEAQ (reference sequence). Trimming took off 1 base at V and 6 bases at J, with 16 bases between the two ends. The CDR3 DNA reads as TGTGCCAGCAGCTTAGGTTACACCCACCGTGGCGAGCAGTACTTC. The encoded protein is CASSLGYTHRGEQYF.

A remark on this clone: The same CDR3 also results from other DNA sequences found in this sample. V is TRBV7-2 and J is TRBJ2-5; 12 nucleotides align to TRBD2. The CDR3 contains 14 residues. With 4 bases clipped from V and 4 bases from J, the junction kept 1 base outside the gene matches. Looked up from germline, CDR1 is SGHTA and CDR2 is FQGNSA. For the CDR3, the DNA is TGTGCCAGCAGCTCACTAGCGGGGGGAGAGACCCAGTACTTC. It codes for CASSSLAGGETQYF.

The CDR3: CASRQGAAYEQYF. Here the CDR3 DNA reads TGTGCCAGCAGACAGGGGGCGGCCTACGAGCAGTACTTC. The J gene is TRBJ2-7, the V gene TRBV7-9; 9 bases are a match to TRBD1. The junction had 2 bases not matched to a gene; V was cut back by 6 bases and J by 2 bases. Germline CDR1 reads SEHNR; CDR2 reads FQNEAQ (reference sequence). The CDR3 length is 13 residues. Using reference TRBV7-9 and TRBJ2-7 for the parts outside the CDR3, the full variable domain is DTGVSQNPRHKITKRGQNVTFRCDPISEHNRLYWYRQTLGQGPEFLTYFQNEAQLEKSRLLSDRFSAERPKGSFSTLEIQRTEQGDSAMYLCASRQGAAYEQYFGPGTRLTVT.

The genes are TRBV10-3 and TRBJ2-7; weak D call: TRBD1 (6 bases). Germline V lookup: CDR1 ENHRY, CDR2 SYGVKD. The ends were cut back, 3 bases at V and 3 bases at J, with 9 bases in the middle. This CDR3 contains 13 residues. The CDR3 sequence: CAISEQGNYEQYF. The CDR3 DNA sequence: TGTGCCATCAGTGAACAGGGAAACTACGAGCAGTACTTC.

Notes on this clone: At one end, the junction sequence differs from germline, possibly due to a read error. The CDR3 coding sequence is TGTGCCAGCAGTTGGATAAGGGGAACTGGAGCTTTCTTT. This translates into CASSWIRGTGAFF. The chain employs TRBV12-3 or TRBV12-4 and TRBJ1-1, with a tentative D call TRBD1 (5 bases). The CDR3 contains 13 residues.

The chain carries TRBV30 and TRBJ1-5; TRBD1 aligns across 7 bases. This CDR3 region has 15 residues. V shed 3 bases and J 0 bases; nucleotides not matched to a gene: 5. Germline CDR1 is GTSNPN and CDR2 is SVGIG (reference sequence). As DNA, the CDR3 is TGTGCCTGGAGCCGGGACAGCTATAGCAATCAGCCCCAGCATTTT. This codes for CAWSRDSYSNQPQHF.

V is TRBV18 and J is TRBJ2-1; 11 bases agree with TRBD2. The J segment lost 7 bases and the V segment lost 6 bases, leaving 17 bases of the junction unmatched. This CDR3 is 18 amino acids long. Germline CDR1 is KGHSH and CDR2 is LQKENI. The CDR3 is CASSPFSLAGGPWNEQFF. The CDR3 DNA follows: TGTGCCAGCTCCCCCTTTTCATTAGCGGGAGGGCCTTGGAATGAGCAGTTCTTC.

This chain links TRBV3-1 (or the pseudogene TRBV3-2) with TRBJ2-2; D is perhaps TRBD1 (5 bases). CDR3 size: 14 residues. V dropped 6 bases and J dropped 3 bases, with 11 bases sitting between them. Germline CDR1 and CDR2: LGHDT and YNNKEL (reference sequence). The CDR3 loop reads CASRRTGDTGELFF. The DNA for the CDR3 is TGTGCCAGCAGACGCACAGGCGACACCGGGGAGCTGTTTTTT.

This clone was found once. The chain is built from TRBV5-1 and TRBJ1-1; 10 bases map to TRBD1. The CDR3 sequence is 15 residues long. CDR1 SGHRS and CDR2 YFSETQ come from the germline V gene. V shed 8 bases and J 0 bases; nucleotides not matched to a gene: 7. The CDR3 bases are TGCGCCAGTGAGACAGGGGGCACAATGAACACTGAAGCTTTCTTT. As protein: CASETGGTMNTEAFF. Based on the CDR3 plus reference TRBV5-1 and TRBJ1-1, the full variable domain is KAGVTQTPRYLIKTRGQQVTLSCSPISGHRSVSWYQQTPGQGLQFLFEYFSETQRNKGNFPGRFSGRQFSNSRSEMNVSTLELGDSALYLCASETGGTMNTEAFFGQGTRLTVV.

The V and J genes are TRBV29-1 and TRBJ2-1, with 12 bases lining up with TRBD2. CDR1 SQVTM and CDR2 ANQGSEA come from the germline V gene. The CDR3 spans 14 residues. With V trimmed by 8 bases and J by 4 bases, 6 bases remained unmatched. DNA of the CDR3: TGCAGCCACTCGCTAGCGGGAGGGTACAATGAGCAGTTCTTC. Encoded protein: CSHSLAGGYNEQFF.

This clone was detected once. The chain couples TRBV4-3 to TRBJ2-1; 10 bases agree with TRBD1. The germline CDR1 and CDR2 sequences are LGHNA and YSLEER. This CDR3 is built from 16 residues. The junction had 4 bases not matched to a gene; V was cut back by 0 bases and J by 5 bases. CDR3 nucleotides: TGCGCCAGCAGCCAAGATGCGGGACAGGGGAACAATGAGCAGTTCTTC. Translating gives CASSQDAGQGNNEQFF.

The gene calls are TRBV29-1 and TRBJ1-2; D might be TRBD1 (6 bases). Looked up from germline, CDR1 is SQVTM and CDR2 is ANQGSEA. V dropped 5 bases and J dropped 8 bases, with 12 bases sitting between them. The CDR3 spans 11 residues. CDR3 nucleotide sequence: TGCAGCGTTTTGCAGGGGTACGGCTACACCTTC. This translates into CSVLQGYGYTF.

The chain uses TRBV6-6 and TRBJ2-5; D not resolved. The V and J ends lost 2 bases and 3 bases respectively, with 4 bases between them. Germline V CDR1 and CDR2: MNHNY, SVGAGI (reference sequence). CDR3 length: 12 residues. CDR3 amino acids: CASSYPKETQYF. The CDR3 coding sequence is TGTGCCAGCAGTTACCCCAAAGAGACCCAGTACTTC.

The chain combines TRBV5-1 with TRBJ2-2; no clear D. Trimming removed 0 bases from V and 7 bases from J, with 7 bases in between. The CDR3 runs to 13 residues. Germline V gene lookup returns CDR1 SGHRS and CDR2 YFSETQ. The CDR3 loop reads CASSLAVLGELFF. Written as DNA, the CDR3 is TGCGCCAGCAGCTTGGCGGTTCTCGGGGAGCTGTTTTTT.

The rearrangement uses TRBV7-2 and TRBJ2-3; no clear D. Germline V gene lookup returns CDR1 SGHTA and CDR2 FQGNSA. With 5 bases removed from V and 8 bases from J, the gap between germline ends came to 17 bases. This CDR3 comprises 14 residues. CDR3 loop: CASSTDWPGGTQYF. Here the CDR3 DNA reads TGTGCCAGCAGCACTGACTGGCCGGGTGGTACGCAGTATTTT.

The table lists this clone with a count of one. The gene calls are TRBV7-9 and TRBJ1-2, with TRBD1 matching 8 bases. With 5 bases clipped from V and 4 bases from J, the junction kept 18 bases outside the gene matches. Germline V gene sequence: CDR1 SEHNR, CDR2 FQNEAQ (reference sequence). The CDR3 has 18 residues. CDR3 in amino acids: CASSPLILRTGTVYGYTF. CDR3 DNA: TGTGCCAGCAGCCCTCTTATACTACGGACAGGGACGGTCTATGGCTACACCTTC.

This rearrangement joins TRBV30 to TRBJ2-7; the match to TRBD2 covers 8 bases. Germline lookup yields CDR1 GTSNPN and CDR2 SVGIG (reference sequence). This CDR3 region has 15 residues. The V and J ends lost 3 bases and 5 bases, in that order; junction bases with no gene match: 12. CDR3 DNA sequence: TGTGCCTGGAGCCCGGGGGGGCCTTTGAAGGACGAGCAGTACTTC. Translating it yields CAWSPGGPLKDEQYF.